Described below is a single T cell receptor (beta chain) sequence and its context. The data were obtained in a study of blood T cell repertoires in COVID-19. For the study at large: Researchers got acute and convalescent COVID-19 samples from the United States, Italy and Spain. The analysed material was cDNA or gDNA that came from T cells, B-cell-depleted T cells, or PBMCs.

Authors' data handling: Amplifying reference gene primers gave estimates of nucleated cell counts. TCRdb's copy holds only in-frame clones and misses some; the assay was immunoSEQ multiplex PCR. V and J calls and clone size are copied from that table; D and trimming were computed from the DNA. Of about 140,000 clones in the sample, around 83% are singletons; the top ten hold around 8.5%. Sequencing was done on a sample of peripheral blood. The source is a woman aged 60-75 years with acute or convalescent COVID-19.

The CDR3 nucleotides read TGTGCCAGCACCGTGGACAGGGCCGTCCTCCAGCCCCAGCATTTT. This translates into CASTVDRAVLQPQHF. The gene calls are TRBV28 and TRBJ1-5, with 8 bases lining up with TRBD1. This CDR3 contains 15 residues. Unmatched junction bases numbered 12, after V lost 7 bases and J lost 7 bases. Germline V lookup: CDR1 MDHEN, CDR2 SYDVKM.